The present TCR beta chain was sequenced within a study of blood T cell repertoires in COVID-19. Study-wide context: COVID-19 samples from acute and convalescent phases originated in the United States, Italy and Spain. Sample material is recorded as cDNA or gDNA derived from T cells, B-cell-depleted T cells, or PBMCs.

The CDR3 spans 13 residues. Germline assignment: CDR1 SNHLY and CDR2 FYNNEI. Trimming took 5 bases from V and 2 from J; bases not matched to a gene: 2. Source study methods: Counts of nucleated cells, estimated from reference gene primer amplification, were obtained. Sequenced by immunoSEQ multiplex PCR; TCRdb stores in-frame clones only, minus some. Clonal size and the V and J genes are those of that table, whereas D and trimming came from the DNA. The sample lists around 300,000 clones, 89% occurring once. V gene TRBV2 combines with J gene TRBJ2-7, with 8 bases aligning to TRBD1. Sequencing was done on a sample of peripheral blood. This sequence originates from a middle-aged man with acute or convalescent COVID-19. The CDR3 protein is CASSKGQAYEQYF. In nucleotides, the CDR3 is TGTGCCAGCAGTAAGGGACAGGCCTACGAGCAGTACTTC.